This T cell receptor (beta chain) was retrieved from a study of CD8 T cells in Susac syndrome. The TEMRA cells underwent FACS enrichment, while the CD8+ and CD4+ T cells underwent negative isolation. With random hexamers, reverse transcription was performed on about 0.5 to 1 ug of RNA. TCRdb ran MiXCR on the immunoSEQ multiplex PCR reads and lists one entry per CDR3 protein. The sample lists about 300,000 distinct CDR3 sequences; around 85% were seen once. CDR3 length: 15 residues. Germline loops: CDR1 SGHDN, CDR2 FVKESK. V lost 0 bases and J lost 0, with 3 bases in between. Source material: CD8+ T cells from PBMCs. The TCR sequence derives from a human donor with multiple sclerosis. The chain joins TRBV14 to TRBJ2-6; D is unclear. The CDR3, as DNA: TGTGCCAGCAGCCAAGACAGCTCTGGGGCCAACGTCCTGACTTTC. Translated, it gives CASSQDSSGANVLTF.